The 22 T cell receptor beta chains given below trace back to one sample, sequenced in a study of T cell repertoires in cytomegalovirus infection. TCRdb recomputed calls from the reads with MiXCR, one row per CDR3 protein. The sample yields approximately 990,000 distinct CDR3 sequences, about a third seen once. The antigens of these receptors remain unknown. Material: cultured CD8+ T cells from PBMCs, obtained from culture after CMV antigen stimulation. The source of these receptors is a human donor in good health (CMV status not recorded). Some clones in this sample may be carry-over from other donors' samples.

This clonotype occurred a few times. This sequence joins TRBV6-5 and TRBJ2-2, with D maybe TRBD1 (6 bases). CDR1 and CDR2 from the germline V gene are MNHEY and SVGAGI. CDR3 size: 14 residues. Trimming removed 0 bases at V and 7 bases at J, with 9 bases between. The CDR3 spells CASSYSTGHGELFF. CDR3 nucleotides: TGTGCCAGCAGTTACTCAACAGGGCACGGGGAGCTGTTTTTT.

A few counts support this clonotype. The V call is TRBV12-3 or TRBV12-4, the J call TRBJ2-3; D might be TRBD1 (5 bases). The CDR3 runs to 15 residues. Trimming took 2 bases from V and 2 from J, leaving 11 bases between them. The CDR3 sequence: CASSLLTGHTDTQYF. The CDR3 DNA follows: TGTGCCAGCAGTTTACTAACAGGCCACACAGATACGCAGTATTTT.

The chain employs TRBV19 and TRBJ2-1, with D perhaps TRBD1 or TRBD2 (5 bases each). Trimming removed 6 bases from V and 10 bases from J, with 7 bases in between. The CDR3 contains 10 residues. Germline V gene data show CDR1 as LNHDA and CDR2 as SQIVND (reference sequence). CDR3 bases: TGTGCCAGTAGGGGGGAGGAGCAGTTCTTC. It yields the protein CASRGEEQFF.

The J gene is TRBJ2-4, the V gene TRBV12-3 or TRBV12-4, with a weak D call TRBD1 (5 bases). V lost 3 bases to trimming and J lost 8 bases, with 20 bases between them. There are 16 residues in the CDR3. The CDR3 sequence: CASSLRQTSNMDIQYF. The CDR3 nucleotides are TGTGCCAGCAGTTTGAGACAGACCTCCAATATGGACATTCAGTACTTC.

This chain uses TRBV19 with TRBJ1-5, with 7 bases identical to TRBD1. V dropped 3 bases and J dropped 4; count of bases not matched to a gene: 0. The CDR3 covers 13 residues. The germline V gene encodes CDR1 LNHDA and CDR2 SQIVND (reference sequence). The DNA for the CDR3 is TGTGCCAGTAGTATGGGACAGAATCAGCCCCAGCATTTT. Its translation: CASSMGQNQPQHF.

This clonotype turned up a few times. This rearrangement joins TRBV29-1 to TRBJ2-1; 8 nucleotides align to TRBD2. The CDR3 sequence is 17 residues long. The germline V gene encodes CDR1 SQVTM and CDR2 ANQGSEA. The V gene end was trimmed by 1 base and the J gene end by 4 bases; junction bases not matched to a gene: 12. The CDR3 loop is CSVEGLPGGPNYNEQFF. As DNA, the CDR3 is TGCAGCGTTGAAGGGTTACCGGGGGGGCCTAATTACAATGAGCAGTTCTTC.

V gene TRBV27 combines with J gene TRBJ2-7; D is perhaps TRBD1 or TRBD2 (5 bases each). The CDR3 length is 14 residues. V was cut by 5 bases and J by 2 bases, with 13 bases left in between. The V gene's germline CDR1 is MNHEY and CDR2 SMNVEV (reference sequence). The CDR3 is CASSDSGLPYEQYF. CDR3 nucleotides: TGTGCCAGCAGTGACAGTGGACTGCCCTACGAGCAGTACTTC.

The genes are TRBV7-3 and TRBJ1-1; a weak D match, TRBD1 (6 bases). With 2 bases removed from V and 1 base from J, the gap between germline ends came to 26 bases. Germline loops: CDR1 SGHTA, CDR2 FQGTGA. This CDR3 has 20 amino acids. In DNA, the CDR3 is TGTGCCAGCAGCTTATTCCCATCCCGATCCTACAGGGCAAAGAACACTGAAGCTTTCTTT. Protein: CASSLFPSRSYRAKNTEAFF.

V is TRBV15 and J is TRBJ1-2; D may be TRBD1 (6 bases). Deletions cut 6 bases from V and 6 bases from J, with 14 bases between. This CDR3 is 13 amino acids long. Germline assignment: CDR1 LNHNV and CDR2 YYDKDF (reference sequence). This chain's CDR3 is CATRSTGDDGYTF. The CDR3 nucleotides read TGTGCCACCAGGTCGACAGGAGACGATGGCTACACCTTC.

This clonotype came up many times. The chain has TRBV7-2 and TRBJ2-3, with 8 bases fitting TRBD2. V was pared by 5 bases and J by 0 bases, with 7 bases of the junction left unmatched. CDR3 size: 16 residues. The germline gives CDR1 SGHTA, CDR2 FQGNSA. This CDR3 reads CASSEAGGASTDTQYF. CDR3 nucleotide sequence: TGTGCCAGCAGCGAGGCCGGGGGGGCGAGCACAGATACGCAGTATTTT.

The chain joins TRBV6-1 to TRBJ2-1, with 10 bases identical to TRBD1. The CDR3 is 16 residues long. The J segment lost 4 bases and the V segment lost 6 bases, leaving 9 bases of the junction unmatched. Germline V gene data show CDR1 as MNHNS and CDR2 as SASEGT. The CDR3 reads CASRTPGTGEYNEQFF. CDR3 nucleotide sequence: TGTGCCAGCAGAACCCCCGGGACAGGGGAGTACAATGAGCAGTTCTTC.

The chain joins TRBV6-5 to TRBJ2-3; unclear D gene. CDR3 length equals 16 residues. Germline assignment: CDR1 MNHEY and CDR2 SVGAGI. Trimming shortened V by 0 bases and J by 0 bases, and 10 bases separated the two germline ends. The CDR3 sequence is CASSYSFGSSTDTQYF. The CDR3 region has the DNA TGTGCCAGCAGTTACTCCTTCGGTTCTAGCACAGATACGCAGTATTTT.

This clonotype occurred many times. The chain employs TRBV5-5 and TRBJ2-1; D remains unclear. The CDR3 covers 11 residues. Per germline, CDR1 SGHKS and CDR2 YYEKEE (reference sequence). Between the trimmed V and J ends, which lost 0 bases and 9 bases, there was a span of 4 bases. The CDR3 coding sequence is TGTGCCAGCAGCTTGGCCTTTGAGCAGTTCTTC. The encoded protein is CASSLAFEQFF.

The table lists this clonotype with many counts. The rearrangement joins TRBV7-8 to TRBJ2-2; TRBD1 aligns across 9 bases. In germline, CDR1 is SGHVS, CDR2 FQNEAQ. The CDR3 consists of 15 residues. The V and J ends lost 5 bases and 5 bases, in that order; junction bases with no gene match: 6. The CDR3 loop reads CASSQRTGDTGELFF. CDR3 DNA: TGTGCCAGCAGCCAACGGACAGGGGATACCGGGGAGCTGTTTTTT.

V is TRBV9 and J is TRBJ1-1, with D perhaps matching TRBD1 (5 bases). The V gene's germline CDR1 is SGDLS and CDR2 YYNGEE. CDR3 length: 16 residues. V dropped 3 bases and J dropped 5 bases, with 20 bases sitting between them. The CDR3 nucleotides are TGTGCCAGCAGCGCGTCACCACAGGTCTCAGTGACTGAAGCTTTCTTT. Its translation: CASSASPQVSVTEAFF.

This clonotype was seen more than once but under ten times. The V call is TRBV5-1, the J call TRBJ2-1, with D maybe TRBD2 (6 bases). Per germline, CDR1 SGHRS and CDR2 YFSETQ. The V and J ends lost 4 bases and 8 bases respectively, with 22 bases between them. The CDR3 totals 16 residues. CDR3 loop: CASSPKTSPIIDEQFF. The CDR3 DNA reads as TGCGCCAGCAGCCCTAAGACTAGTCCGATCATCGATGAGCAGTTCTTC.

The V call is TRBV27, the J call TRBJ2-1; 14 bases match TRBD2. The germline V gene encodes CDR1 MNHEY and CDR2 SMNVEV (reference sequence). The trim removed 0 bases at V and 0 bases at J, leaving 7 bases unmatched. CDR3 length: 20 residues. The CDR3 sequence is CASSLSGTSGGLSSYNEQFF. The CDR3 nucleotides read TGTGCCAGCAGTTTATCAGGGACTAGCGGGGGACTCAGCTCCTACAATGAGCAGTTCTTC.

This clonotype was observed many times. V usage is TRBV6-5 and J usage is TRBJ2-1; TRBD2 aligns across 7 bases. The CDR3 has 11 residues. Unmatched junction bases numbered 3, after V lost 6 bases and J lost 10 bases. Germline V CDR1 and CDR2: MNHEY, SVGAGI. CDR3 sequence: CASSFSGEQFF. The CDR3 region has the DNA TGTGCCAGCAGCTTTAGCGGGGAGCAGTTCTTC.

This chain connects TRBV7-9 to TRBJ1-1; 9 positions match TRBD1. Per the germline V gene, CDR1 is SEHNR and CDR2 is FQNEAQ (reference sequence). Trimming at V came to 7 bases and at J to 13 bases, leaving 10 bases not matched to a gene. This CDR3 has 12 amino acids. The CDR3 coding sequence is TGTGCCAGCACCACAGGGGACAGGGCAGGTTTCTTT. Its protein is CASTTGDRAGFF. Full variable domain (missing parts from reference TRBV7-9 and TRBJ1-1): DTGVSQNPRHKITKRGQNVTFRCDPISEHNRLYWYRQTLGQGPEFLTYFQNEAQLEKSRLLSDRFSAERPKGSFSTLEIQRTEQGDSAMYLCASTTGDRAGFFGQGTRLTVV.

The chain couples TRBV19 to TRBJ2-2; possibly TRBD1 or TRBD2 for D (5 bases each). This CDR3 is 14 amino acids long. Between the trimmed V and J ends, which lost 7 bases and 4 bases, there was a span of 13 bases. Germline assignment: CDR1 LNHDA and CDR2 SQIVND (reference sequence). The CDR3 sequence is CASKEWGTTGELFF. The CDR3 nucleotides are TGTGCCAGTAAGGAATGGGGGACCACCGGGGAGCTGTTTTTT.

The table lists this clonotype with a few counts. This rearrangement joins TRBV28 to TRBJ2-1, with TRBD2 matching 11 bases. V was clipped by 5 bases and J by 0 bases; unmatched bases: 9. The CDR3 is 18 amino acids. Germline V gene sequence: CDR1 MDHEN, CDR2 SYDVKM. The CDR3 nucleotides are TGTGCCAGCAGTAGGGGAGGACTAGCGGGTAGCTCCTACAATGAGCAGTTCTTC. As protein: CASSRGGLAGSSYNEQFF.

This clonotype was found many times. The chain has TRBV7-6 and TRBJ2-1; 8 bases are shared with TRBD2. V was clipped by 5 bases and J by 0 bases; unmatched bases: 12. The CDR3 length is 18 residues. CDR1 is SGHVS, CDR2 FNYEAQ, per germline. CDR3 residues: CASSRAQGGTSSYNEQFF. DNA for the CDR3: TGTGCCAGCAGCCGTGCACAGGGCGGGACTAGCTCCTACAATGAGCAGTTCTTC.